This T cell receptor (beta chain) came from a study of early T cells in non-severe SARS-CoV-2 infection (dated by TCRdb to the early 2020s). Concerning the study at large: Bulk RNA from unsorted whole blood was used for TCR sequencing, so alpha and beta chains could not be paired. The full study reports these points: VDJdb matching was skewed toward anti-spike CD8 responses, so virus-specific expansions were likely underestimated and private and CD4 specificities were missed.

There are 15 amino acids in the CDR3, from cysteine to phenylalanine inclusive. Just CDR3 DNA is preserved here, 45 bases in frame from base 1. Germline trimming amounts to 0 bases on V and 2 bases on J, with 2 as the count of junction bases outside the gene matches. CDR1 SGHRS and CDR2 YFSETQ were looked up in the germline V gene. Library prep was done by 5' RACE. Data came from a NextSeq 500. To correct for sequencing error and PCR bias, the TCR library protocol tagged individual cDNA molecules with unique molecular identifiers. Sequencing covered both TCR alpha and beta chains, and within each sample the abundances of alpha and beta sequences were tightly co-correlated. The source study handled its data this way. Decombinator V4 was used to perform V gene, J gene and CDR3 annotation of TCR sequences. Expanded TCRs were defined as changing significantly between any two time points under a Poisson model with p below 0.0001. TCR abundances were normalised to the total number of TCRs sequenced per sample and were expressed as counts per million. MAIT TCRs were defined by TRAV1-2 paired with TRAJ12, TRAJ20 or TRAJ33, and iNKT TCRs by TRAV10 paired with TRAJ18. VDJdb, accessed on 1 November 2021, was searched for TCRs annotated for CMV, EBV and SARS-CoV-2, and TCRs annotated for more than one antigen were excluded. The public reads were run again by TCRdb, first through fastp at Q25 and then through MiXCR, and only productive beta chains were kept. One record per CDR3 amino acid sequence lists the most common genes and DNA. The V and J calls were determined by TCRdb, not by the authors. In this sample the table shows roughly 75,000 distinct CDR3 sequences, roughly 12% of which occur a single time. About 4.8% of the sample goes to the ten largest clones.

This clonotype was seen repeatedly, ten times or more. What this receptor recognizes is not known. There are no base qualities to consult, and no much larger clone falls within one base. Set within a cohort of healthcare workers in London, UK, this nested case-control study involved weekly PCR testing of nasopharyngeal swabs along with blood sampling. Between 23 and 31 March 2020, the week of the UK lockdown, healthcare workers were enrolled and then followed up weekly for as long as 16 weeks. Sequenced sample: whole blood. The V and J genes are TRBV5-1 and TRBJ2-1; 7 bases in the middle match TRBD1. The TCR comes from an adult who was a healthcare worker with PCR-confirmed SARS-CoV-2 infection or an uninfected control (not recorded which). The CDR3 protein is CASSLEGQTYNEQFF. The DNA sequence follows: TGCGCCAGCAGCTTGGAGGGACAGACCTACAATGAGCAGTTCTTC.